These T cell receptor beta chains were read from a single sample in a study of T cell responses to AZD1222 COVID-19 vaccine. The assay was immunoSEQ multiplex PCR, and TCRdb's table has in-frame clones only and misses some. Counted here are 160,000 or so clones, just under 90% occurring once; the ten biggest clones make up about 4.1%. Source: peripheral blood, taken 28 days after the second dose of the MenACWY control vaccine. The origin of the receptors is an adult who received the MenACWY meningococcal vaccine as a control. CDR3s include the opening cysteine and the closing phenylalanine or tryptophan. Each record gives: J gene, clone size, D gene, V gene, CDR3 length, CDR3 protein, CDR3 DNA. D genes are given only for firm matches. The size of a clone is reported for some rows only, either as once, few or many, or as a class for expanded clones.

TRBJ1-6,.,TRBD1,TRBV18,15,CASSPDRVRNSPLHF,TGTGCCAGCTCCCCGGACAGGGTGAGGAATTCACCCCTCCACTTT
TRBJ2-7,.,.,TRBV2,13,CAVRTEGIHEQYF,TGTGCCGTTAGGACAGAAGGGATCCACGAGCAGTACTTC
TRBJ2-7,.,.,TRBV24-1,15,CATSDGPLGDYEQYF,TGTGCCACCAGTGATGGCCCCCTGGGTGACTACGAGCAGTACTTC
TRBJ2-7,.,TRBD1,TRBV28,15,CASSTPGQGIYEQYF,TGTGCCAGCAGCACACCGGGACAGGGGATCTACGAGCAGTACTTC
TRBJ2-1,.,TRBD2,TRBV5-1,16,CASSSRTSGRVNEQFF,TGCGCCAGCAGCTCCCGGACTAGCGGGAGAGTCAATGAGCAGTTCTTC
TRBJ2-3,.,.,TRBV7-9,12,CASSSLPDTQYF,TGTGCCAGCAGCTCATTACCCGATACGCAGTATTTT
TRBJ2-3,.,.,TRBV19,16,CATRLHTGNSLDTQYF,TGTGCCACAAGACTCCACACGGGGAATTCCTTGGATACGCAGTATTTT
TRBJ2-5,once,TRBD1,TRBV7-8,14,CASSPGTGQETQYF,TGTGCCAGCAGCCCAGGGACAGGCCAAGAGACCCAGTACTTC
TRBJ2-7,.,.,TRBV5-4,15,CASSEGLLPSYEQYF,TGTGCCAGCAGCGAGGGACTCCTACCCTCCTACGAGCAGTACTTC
TRBJ2-3,.,.,TRBV7-9,14,CASSLEASAATQYF,TGTGCCAGCAGCTTGGAGGCATCGGCGGCTACGCAGTATTTT
TRBJ2-5,.,.,TRBV3-1/TRBV3-2,12,CASSSREETQYF,TGTGCCAGCAGCTCCAGGGAAGAGACCCAGTACTTC
TRBJ2-7,.,TRBD1,TRBV10-3,13,CAIRQGSSYEQYF,TGTGCCATACGACAGGGTTCTTCCTACGAGCAGTACTTC
TRBJ2-7,.,.,TRBV28,11,CASRKGLEQYF,TGTGCCAGCAGAAAGGGTCTCGAGCAGTACTTC
TRBJ2-7,.,.,TRBV28,14,CASSLFGTHYEQYF,TGTGCCAGCAGTTTATTCGGGACCCACTACGAGCAGTACTTC
TRBJ1-4,once,.,TRBV27,15,CASSFIVGPNEKLFF,TGTGCCAGCAGTTTTATTGTGGGGCCTAATGAAAAACTGTTTTTT
TRBJ2-3,.,.,TRBV7-9,16,CASSPPGSGYSDTQYF,TGTGCCAGCAGCCCTCCCGGGAGTGGGTATTCAGATACGCAGTATTTT
TRBJ2-6,.,TRBD1,TRBV30,18,CAWSRLLLQGAGANVLTF,TGTGCCTGGAGTAGATTGCTTTTACAGGGGGCTGGGGCCAACGTCCTGACTTTC
TRBJ2-7,.,.,TRBV13,14,CASSKGVPSYEQYF,TGTGCCAGCTCTAAGGGGGTCCCAAGCTACGAGCAGTACTTC
TRBJ1-1,.,.,TRBV11-2,14,CASSLQGLNTEAFF,TGTGCCAGCAGCCTACAGGGACTGAACACTGAAGCTTTCTTT
TRBJ2-7,.,TRBD1,TRBV28,16,CASSYPDRGSSYEQYF,TGTGCCAGCAGTTACCCGGACAGGGGCAGCTCCTACGAGCAGTACTTC
TRBJ1-2,.,.,TRBV6-1,15,CASSEGGHPNYGYTF,TGTGCCAGCAGTGAGGGGGGACATCCAAACTATGGCTACACCTTC
TRBJ2-2,.,.,TRBV11-2,16,CASSLPRYGNTGELFF,TGTGCCAGCAGCCTTCCCCGGTACGGGAACACCGGGGAGCTGTTTTTT
TRBJ1-1,.,.,TRBV6-5,15,CASSTYRVSHTEAFF,TGTGCCAGCAGCACCTATCGGGTCAGCCACACTGAAGCTTTCTTT
TRBJ2-7,.,.,TRBV4-1,13,CASSPERGYEQYF,TGCGCCAGCAGCCCCGAACGGGGTTACGAGCAGTACTTC
TRBJ1-2,.,.,TRBV28,14,CASTPLTVFAGYTF,TGTGCCAGCACCCCTCTGACAGTTTTCGCCGGCTACACCTTC
TRBJ2-7,.,TRBD2,TRBV19,14,CASNSGRSSYEQYF,TGTGCCAGTAACAGCGGGAGGTCCTCCTACGAGCAGTACTTC
TRBJ2-2,.,.,TRBV6-5,15,CASRMPGQNTGELFF,TGTGCCAGCAGGATGCCGGGACAGAACACCGGGGAGCTGTTTTTT
TRBJ1-2,once,TRBD1,TRBV18,17,CASSPYSFEGGADGYTF,TGTGCCAGCTCACCCTATTCTTTTGAAGGGGGCGCCGATGGCTACACCTTC
TRBJ2-7,.,TRBD2,TRBV9,14,CARTGTTNSYEQYF,TGTGCCCGCACCGGGACTACAAACTCCTACGAGCAGTACTTC
TRBJ2-3,.,TRBD1,TRBV7-2,17,CASSSPRQGPYTDTQYF,TGTGCCAGCAGCTCACCCCGACAGGGCCCGTATACAGATACGCAGTATTTT
TRBJ2-2,.,.,TRBV21-1,13,CASSKSGAGELFF,TGTGCCAGCAGCAAATCAGGGGCCGGGGAGCTGTTTTTT
TRBJ1-5,.,TRBD1,TRBV6-6,15,CASGRTGGLEQPQHF,TGTGCCAGCGGACGAACAGGGGGTTTGGAACAGCCCCAGCATTTT
TRBJ1-5,.,.,TRBV18,13,CASSPSSDQPQHF,TGTGCCAGCTCACCATCGTCCGATCAGCCCCAGCATTTT
TRBJ2-2,.,.,TRBV2,14,CASNRDGDTGELFF,TGTGCCAGCAATCGGGACGGAGACACCGGGGAGCTGTTTTTT
TRBJ1-6,.,.,TRBV9,14,CASSLGSGGSPLHF,TGTGCCAGCAGCTTAGGGTCTGGGGGTTCACCCCTCCACTTT
TRBJ1-2,once,TRBD1,TRBV29-1,12,CSASGGVSGYTF,TGCAGCGCTTCAGGGGGCGTAAGTGGCTACACCTTC
TRBJ1-2,.,TRBD1,TRBV4-1,17,CASSHPSGGQGFYGYTF,TGCGCCAGCAGCCATCCTTCGGGAGGACAGGGTTTTTATGGCTACACCTTC
TRBJ1-1,.,.,TRBV30,13,CAWKARMNTEAFF,TGTGCCTGGAAGGCAAGAATGAACACTGAAGCTTTCTTT
TRBJ2-1,.,TRBD2,TRBV7-2,16,CASSSIAGGLKGEQFF,TGTGCCAGCAGTTCGATAGCGGGAGGCCTTAAAGGTGAGCAGTTCTTC
TRBJ2-4,.,.,TRBV7-9,11,CASSQGNIQYF,TGTGCCAGCAGCCAGGGAAACATTCAGTACTTC
TRBJ2-5,once,.,TRBV19,13,CASSIRLQETQYF,TGTGCCAGTAGTATACGCCTCCAAGAGACCCAGTACTTC
TRBJ2-7,few,TRBD2,TRBV9,16,CASSVAASGSSYEQYF,TGTGCCAGCAGCGTAGCGGCTAGCGGCAGCTCCTACGAGCAGTACTTC
TRBJ2-5,once,.,TRBV19,13,CASGWGAEETQYF,TGTGCCAGTGGGTGGGGGGCCGAGGAGACCCAGTACTTC
TRBJ2-7,.,TRBD1,TRBV4-3,15,CASSLGTGGFYEQYF,TGCGCCAGCAGCCTAGGGACAGGGGGCTTTTACGAGCAGTACTTC
TRBJ2-1,.,TRBD1,TRBV27,16,CASSQLGQTTRNEQFF,TGTGCCAGCAGCCAACTGGGACAGACAACTAGAAATGAGCAGTTCTTC
TRBJ1-1,.,.,TRBV24-1,13,CATSRQANTEAFF,TGTGCCACCAGTAGACAGGCGAACACTGAAGCTTTCTTT
TRBJ1-2,.,TRBD1,TRBV28,15,CASSNPGQGYYGYTF,TGTGCCAGCAGTAATCCGGGACAGGGTTACTATGGCTACACCTTC
TRBJ1-1,.,TRBD1,TRBV7-3,14,CASSSQGDNTEAFF,TGTGCCAGCAGCTCCCAGGGGGATAACACTGAAGCTTTCTTT
TRBJ1-1,.,.,TRBV18,12,CASSQRTSEVFF,TGTGCCAGCTCACAAAGGACCTCGGAAGTTTTCTTT
TRBJ1-5,.,.,TRBV7-2,16,CASSPHGGTLNQPQHF,TGTGCCAGCAGCCCCCATGGCGGGACGCTAAATCAGCCCCAGCATTTT
TRBJ2-1,.,.,TRBV7-8,16,CASSPRRSPFRNEQFF,TGTGCCAGCAGCCCCAGACGGTCCCCCTTTAGGAATGAGCAGTTCTTC
TRBJ2-7,many,TRBD2,TRBV3-1/TRBV3-2,17,CASSQDGLAGVSYEQYF,TGTGCCAGCAGCCAAGATGGACTAGCGGGAGTATCCTACGAGCAGTACTTC
TRBJ2-7,.,.,TRBV6-5,15,CASSYSSSELYEQYF,TGTGCCAGCAGTTACTCGTCGTCGGAACTTTACGAGCAGTACTTC
TRBJ2-5,.,.,TRBV14,15,CASSPQGLPQETQYF,TGTGCCAGCAGCCCACAGGGACTACCCCAAGAGACCCAGTACTTC
TRBJ2-3,.,.,TRBV2,12,CARSPRADTQYF,TGTGCCCGTAGTCCTCGCGCAGATACGCAGTATTTT
TRBJ2-7,.,TRBD1,TRBV5-6,15,CASSLDGQGYDEQYF,TGTGCCAGCAGCTTGGACGGACAGGGATACGACGAGCAGTACTTC
TRBJ2-7,.,.,TRBV30,14,CAWKGYTSSYEQYF,TGTGCCTGGAAAGGATATACGAGCTCCTACGAGCAGTACTTC
TRBJ2-7,.,.,TRBV27,16,CASSFSYRDGSYEQYF,TGTGCCAGCAGTTTTAGCTACAGGGATGGGTCCTACGAGCAGTACTTC
TRBJ1-1,.,TRBD1,TRBV7-2,15,CASSRNRGQGTEAFF,TGTGCCAGCAGCCGTAACAGGGGGCAAGGGACTGAAGCTTTCTTT
TRBJ1-1,.,.,TRBV27,13,CASSLGGNTEAFF,TGTGCCAGCAGTTTAGGAGGAAACACTGAAGCTTTCTTT